The present T cell receptor (beta chain) was sequenced within a study of shared T cell receptors in the human thymus. V lost 3 bases and J lost 3, with 6 bases in between. Germline V gene lookup returns CDR1 SGHRS and CDR2 YFSETQ. This CDR3 has 12 amino acids. The protocol was immunoSEQ multiplex PCR, while the TCRdb copy is restricted to in-frame clones and leaves out a portion. The data contain roughly 560,000 clones, about 84% of them singletons. These data also featured in a second study, about human thymus T cells. That paper adds: Samples came from healthy Finnish infants during open corrective cardiac surgery. Resected material from corrective heart surgery provided the thymus tissue analysed. Thymic as well as blood repertoires seemed to favor certain V and J genes unevenly. Related research described strongly overlapping thymic repertoires in unrelated people.

This clonotype was obtained from a boy younger than two with a congenital heart defect. The sequenced sample consisted of thymocytes. V and J are TRBV5-1 and TRBJ1-1; D is unclear. The CDR3 sequence: CASSWGDTEAFF. The CDR3 DNA follows: TGCGCCAGCAGCTGGGGAGACACTGAAGCTTTCTTT.